This TCR beta chain was captured in a study of cytomegalovirus exposure and HLA in healthy donors. Broader study findings: Reports indicate that TCR beta sequences accurately predicted the HLA-A and HLA-B alleles of most subjects. Exclusion as indistinguishable affected some V segments, including TRBV6-2 and TRBV6-3. Using a false discovery rate of 0.05, a later analysis showed that 16,951 TCR beta sequences were associated with HLA alleles. Earlier analysis yielded a pattern in which most TCR beta V segments were productive about 87% or about 30% of the time.

V was shortened by 0 bases and J by 3 bases, with 16 bases between the two germline ends. Germline V lookup: CDR1 SGDLS, CDR2 YYNGEE. The CDR3 has 16 residues. Worth noting for this clone: Its antigen is currently unknown.

60 Vbeta and 13 Jbeta primers were used in PCR. The assay was immunoSEQ multiplex PCR, and TCRdb's table has in-frame clones only and misses some. In the table there are hundreds of thousands of clones, about 89% of which are singletons. The origin of this receptor is a woman between 18 and 29 years old in good health and CMV-seronegative. J is TRBJ2-7 and V is TRBV9, with no clear D. Sequencing used PBMCs. In DNA form, the CDR3 reads TGTGCCAGCAGCGTAGCCGACATTTCCTATTACTACGAGCAGTACTTC. This encodes CASSVADISYYYEQYF.